This T cell receptor beta chain came from a study of blood T cell repertoires in COVID-19. Here immunoSEQ multiplex PCR was the method, and the copy in TCRdb shows in-frame clones only, minus some. Seen here are about 100,000 clones, around 92% observed once, and the top ten hold roughly 4.2%. After removal of 2 bases from V and 4 bases from J, the junction contained 8 bases not matched to a gene. CDR3 length: 16 residues. From germline, CDR1 is ENHRY and CDR2 SYGVKD. The sequence came from a young man with acute or convalescent COVID-19. The genes are TRBV10-3 and TRBJ2-1; 7 positions match TRBD2. Sequencing was performed on peripheral blood. CDR3 sequence: CAISEDVGGSYNEQFF. The CDR3 DNA is TGTGCCATCAGTGAGGATGTGGGGGGGTCGTACAATGAGCAGTTCTTC.